This TCR beta chain was identified in a study of CD8 T cells in Susac syndrome. RNA in amounts of about 0.5 to 1 ug was reverse transcribed with random hexamers. A single record per CDR3 protein comes from TCRdb applying MiXCR to the immunoSEQ multiplex PCR reads. The sample lists about 210,000 distinct CDR3 sequences, 95% occurring once. Germline assignment: CDR1 SGDLS and CDR2 YYNGEE. The CDR3 runs 13 residues. Trimming at V came to 0 bases and at J to 8 bases, leaving 1 base not matched to a gene. The receptor was derived from a human donor with multiple sclerosis. The V and J genes are TRBV9 and TRBJ1-2; 10 nucleotides align to TRBD1. The sample taken for sequencing was CD4+ T cells from PBMCs. The CDR3 sequence is CASSVGTGGGYTF. The CDR3 DNA follows: TGTGCCAGCAGCGTAGGGACAGGGGGAGGCTACACCTTC.